One and the same sample provided the 16 T cell receptor beta chains below, sequenced in a study of blood T cell repertoires in COVID-19. The table came from immunoSEQ multiplex PCR; TCRdb's copy has only in-frame clones and leaves some out. The profile shows some 110,000 clones, 80% to 85% of them singletons. The material sequenced was peripheral blood. Every receptor here comes from a man older than 75 with acute or convalescent COVID-19.

CDR3 coding DNA: TGTGCCACCAGTGCATCCGGGACTAGCAACTACAATGAGCAGTTCTTC. Its translation is CATSASGTSNYNEQFF. The J gene is TRBJ2-1, the V gene TRBV24-1; 9 bases map to TRBD2. The CDR3 has 16 amino acids. CDR1 and CDR2 (germline): KGHDR, SFDVKD. V trimming: 5 bases; J trimming: 3 bases; junction bases outside the gene matches: 7.

The rearrangement joins TRBV7-9 to TRBJ1-6; TRBD1 matches 7 bases. This CDR3 contains 16 residues. V shed 5 bases and J 6 bases; nucleotides not matched to a gene: 10. Germline V CDR1 and CDR2: SEHNR, FQNEAQ (reference sequence). The CDR3 coding sequence is TGTGCCAGCAGCGAATATTCGGGACAGCCTAATTCACCCCTCCACTTT. Its protein product is CASSEYSGQPNSPLHF.

The gene calls are TRBV11-3 and TRBJ2-7; 8 nucleotides align to TRBD1. V lost 1 base, J lost 2 bases, and 4 bases stayed unmatched. CDR3 size: 15 residues. CDR1 is SGHNT and CDR2 is YENEEA in the germline V gene. CDR3 sequence (DNA): TGTGCCAGCAGCTTAGCAGGGGGCGGTCCCTACGAGCAGTACTTC. It specifies CASSLAGGGPYEQYF.

The V gene is TRBV7-2, the J gene TRBJ1-5; D remains unclear. Germline V gene sequence: CDR1 SGHTA, CDR2 FQGNSA. The CDR3 runs 14 residues. Trimming left V 1 base short and J 2 bases short, with 6 bases between. The CDR3, as DNA: TGTGCCAGCAGCTTAGGTCCGGGCAATCAGCCCCAGCATTTT. Protein product: CASSLGPGNQPQHF.

The J gene is TRBJ2-5, the V gene TRBV14, with 8 bases fitting TRBD1. V lost 4 bases, J lost 4 bases, and 8 bases stayed unmatched. The CDR3 totals 15 residues. CDR1 is SGHDN and CDR2 is FVKESK in the germline V gene. CDR3 nucleotide sequence: TGTGCCAGCAGCCCAGGTTTTACAGGGGGAGAGACCCAGTACTTC. This encodes CASSPGFTGGETQYF.

V and J are TRBV6-5 and TRBJ2-1, with TRBD2 as a possible D gene (5 bases). The CDR3 runs 16 residues. With 6 bases removed from V and 0 bases from J, the gap between germline ends came to 15 bases. Germline-derived CDR1 and CDR2 are MNHEY and SVGAGI. The CDR3 here is CASSYNPGSSYNEQFF. CDR3 DNA: TGTGCCAGCAGCTACAACCCGGGAAGCTCCTACAATGAGCAGTTCTTC.

V gene TRBV28 combines with J gene TRBJ1-2, with a weak D call TRBD1 (6 bases). Germline-derived CDR1 and CDR2 are MDHEN and SYDVKM. Trimming took 6 bases from V and 2 from J, leaving 16 bases between them. The CDR3 contains 15 residues. The CDR3 bases are TGTGCCAGCAGATCCCGCACAGGGACCAACTATGGCTACACCTTC. Encoded protein: CASRSRTGTNYGYTF.

Comment on this clone: The junction does not match germline at one end; this may be a read error. Other DNA sequences in the same sample also yield this CDR3. The gene calls are TRBV18 and TRBJ1-2; TRBD1 matches at 9 bases. CDR3 length: 14 amino acids. Germline CDR1 is KGHSH and CDR2 is LQKENI. CDR3 DNA: TGCGCCAGCTCACCTGGGACAGGGTATAATGGCTACACCTTC. Translated, it gives CASSPGTGYNGYTF.

The chain combines TRBV18 with TRBJ2-1; a possible D gene is TRBD2 (6 bases). The CDR3 has 12 residues. Trimming left V 3 bases short and J 14 bases short, with 14 bases between. CDR1 is KGHSH, CDR2 LQKENI, per germline. DNA for the CDR3: TGTGCCAGCTCACCGCACCATCCGGGGGAGTTCTTC. As protein: CASSPHHPGEFF.

The chain couples TRBV2 to TRBJ1-4, with D unresolved. The CDR3 runs to 14 residues. Germline CDR1 reads SNHLY; CDR2 reads FYNNEI. Between the trimmed V and J ends, which lost 3 bases and 8 bases, there was a span of 13 bases. CDR3 region: CASSEPGRIEKLFF. As DNA, the CDR3 is TGTGCCAGCAGTGAGCCAGGCCGAATAGAAAAACTGTTTTTT.

This chain joins TRBV5-1 and TRBJ2-7; D possibly corresponds to TRBD1 (6 bases). Trimming removed 4 bases from V and 0 bases from J, with 20 bases in between. The germline CDR1 and CDR2 sequences are SGHRS and YFSETQ. CDR3 length equals 17 residues. The CDR3 spells CASSPYARRQASYEQYF. The CDR3 coding sequence is TGCGCCAGCAGCCCATACGCTCGAAGACAGGCCTCCTACGAGCAGTACTTC.

The genes are TRBV3-1 (or the pseudogene TRBV3-2) and TRBJ2-2, with 11 bases identical to TRBD2. The CDR3 length is 17 residues. Trimming removed 0 bases from V and 6 bases from J; junction bases left unmatched: 6. Germline CDR1 LGHDT, CDR2 YNNKEL (reference sequence). The CDR3 protein is CASSQDKTSGTPGELFF. The DNA for the CDR3 is TGTGCCAGCAGCCAAGATAAGACTAGCGGGACCCCCGGGGAGCTGTTTTTT.

This rearrangement joins TRBV18 to TRBJ1-1; TRBD1 might be the D (5 bases). V was pared by 1 base and J by 7 bases, with 19 bases between. CDR3 length: 16 amino acids. Germline CDR1 is KGHSH and CDR2 is LQKENI. CDR3 DNA sequence: TGTGCCAGCTCACCACGGGGGGGGACTCATATCGGTGAAGCTTTCTTT. This sequence encodes CASSPRGGTHIGEAFF.

This clone was observed a few times. The chain recombines TRBV5-1 with TRBJ1-1; the D is unclear. Between the trimmed V and J ends, which lost 0 bases and 1 base, there was a span of 7 bases. Per germline, CDR1 SGHRS and CDR2 YFSETQ. The CDR3 sequence is 14 residues long. DNA for the CDR3: TGCGCCAGCAGCTTGGACTGGTGGAACACTGAAGCTTTCTTT. This encodes CASSLDWWNTEAFF.

The V and J genes are TRBV28 and TRBJ1-5; the D gene is possibly TRBD1 (5 bases). The CDR3 sequence is 14 residues long. Looked up from germline, CDR1 is MDHEN and CDR2 is SYDVKM. V lost 10 bases, J lost 3 bases, and 16 bases lay in between. DNA for the CDR3: TGTGCCACCCTGTGGGGGGGGAACAATCAGCCCCAGCATTTT. Its translation: CATLWGGNNQPQHF.

The rearrangement links TRBV14 to TRBJ2-3; tentatively, D is TRBD1 (5 bases). The germline CDR1 and CDR2 sequences are SGHDN and FVKESK. The CDR3 is 14 amino acids. V lost 2 bases, J lost 2 bases, and 8 bases lay in between. The DNA for the CDR3 is TGTGCCAGCAGCCAAAGACAGTACACAGATACGCAGTATTTT. This encodes CASSQRQYTDTQYF.